The subject of this entry is one T cell receptor (beta chain). Its antigen is not known. Trimming pared 3 bases from V and 2 bases from J, leaving 13 bases between. The CDR3 is 16 residues long. Germline values: CDR1 MNHEY, CDR2 SMNVEV (reference sequence). This entry is derived from a study of a mutant IDH1 vaccine in newly diagnosed glioma. Study background: Beginning 4-6 weeks after radiotherapy alone, or with temozolomide cycles, vaccination took place. Before enrollment, the patients had been treated with radiotherapy alone, temozolomide alone, or both together. Most of them had received both.

Time point described: week 23, last vaccination. Doses of 300 ug of mutant IDH1 20-mer peptide were given with topical imiquimod. Those who donated had recent WHO grade 3 or 4 IDH1-mutant, ATRX-lost astrocytomas. Assay: immunoSEQ multiplex PCR; the TCRdb copy retains only in-frame clones and omits some. The data show approximately 37,000 clones, about three quarters seen once. Sequenced material: PBMCs, taken from a glioma patient whose treatment included an IDH1 peptide vaccine. This TCR was sampled from a man aged 50 or older with glioma. V gene TRBV27 combines with J gene TRBJ2-2; tentatively, D is TRBD1 (5 bases). CDR3 bases: TGTGCCAGCAGTTTTGGTGGCAGGGTAAACACCGGGGAGCTGTTTTTT. Translating gives CASSFGGRVNTGELFF.